Below, one TCR beta chain is given with its context. The source of the sample is a study of shared clonotypes between healthy human individuals. Overall study: Three plates each covered CD4 naive and memory; CD8 naive two, CD8 memory one.

Per germline, CDR1 SGHKS and CDR2 YYEKEE (reference sequence). V was pared by 4 bases and J by 1 base, with 9 bases of the junction left unmatched. The CDR3 is 16 residues long. Produced via immunoSEQ multiplex PCR; TCRdb's table is partial and in-frame only. The sample records millions of clones, around 90% being singletons. This TCR was sampled from a man aged 18-30 years in good health. The sample was naive CD4+ T cells sorted from blood. The sample's subset: CD45RA+ positively selected. The chain recombines TRBV5-5 with TRBJ2-7, with 9 bases matching TRBD2. The CDR3 coding sequence is TGTGCCAGCAGCCCTGCCCCAGCGGGGGGATCCTACGAGCAGTACTTC. The encoded protein is CASSPAPAGGSYEQYF.